A single count supports the clone carrying this T cell receptor beta chain. Its antigen is unidentified. The assay was immunoSEQ multiplex PCR, and TCRdb's table has in-frame clones only and misses some. This table has some 19,000 clones, nearly 85% appearing once. This CDR3 is built from 16 residues. Germline CDR1 MNHNS, CDR2 SASEGT. V shed 3 bases, J shed 3 bases, and the junction held 7 bases outside the gene matches. The sample belongs to a study of OX40 agonist ivuxolimab in advanced cancers. Across the whole study: Patients enrolled in dose escalation were diagnosed with hepatocellular carcinoma, melanoma, renal cell or head and neck cancer. Study results and caveats: Relative to CD4+, CD8+ T cells held more expanded clones on average.

The chain has TRBV6-1 and TRBJ2-7; 11 bases agree with TRBD2. The sample consisted of CD4+ or CD8+ T cells sorted from blood, taken in a trial of the OX40 agonist ivuxolimab. The source is an adult with an advanced solid tumor such as melanoma, head and neck, liver or kidney cancer. The CDR3 bases are TGTGCCAGCAGTGATCTTAGCGGGGGGGCAGTCTACGAGCAGTACTTC. This gives the protein CASSDLSGGAVYEQYF.